There are many counts of the clone carrying this TCR beta chain. The record originates from a study of T cell repertoires in cytomegalovirus infection. Across the whole study: An indication of both CMV infection and matching HLA type came from public TCR beta signatures.

One entry per CDR3 protein, called by TCRdb with MiXCR from the reads. The sample lists fewer than 200,000 distinct CDR3 sequences, over 13% occurring once. Germline assignment: CDR1 DFQATT and CDR2 SNEGSKA (reference sequence). The CDR3 has 18 amino acids. V lost 0 bases and J lost 0, with 18 bases in between. The sequence was collected from a human donor in good health (CMV status not recorded). Some clones in this sample may be carry-over from other donors' samples. Sequenced material: PBMCs. The chain recombines TRBV20-1 with TRBJ2-1; D might be TRBD2 (6 bases). The CDR3 protein is CSARDSGSGWSSYNEQFF. DNA for the CDR3: TGCAGTGCTAGAGACAGCGGTAGCGGTTGGAGCTCCTACAATGAGCAGTTCTTC.